This section outlines one TCR beta chain sequence together with its context. As yet, its antigen is unknown. Time point here: week 47, end of study. Doses of 300 ug of mutant IDH1 20-mer peptide were given with topical imiquimod. This entry comes from a study of a mutant IDH1 vaccine in newly diagnosed glioma. Study in general: Patients had received radiotherapy, temozolomide, or both previously, most receiving both.

The assay was immunoSEQ multiplex PCR, and TCRdb's table has in-frame clones only and misses some. The sample contains some 87,000 clones, approximately 80% of which appear only once. The material sequenced was PBMCs, taken from a glioma patient whose treatment included an IDH1 peptide vaccine. This TCR derives from a man aged 40-49 years with glioma.

The CDR3 protein is CASSQYAGLGELFF. The CDR3 coding sequence is TGCGCCAGCAGCCAATATGCGGGTCTCGGGGAGCTGTTTTTT. The rearrangement uses TRBV4-1 and TRBJ2-2; D is perhaps TRBD2 (5 bases). With 2 bases removed from V and 7 bases from J, the gap between germline ends came to 11 bases. Germline CDR1 MGHRA, CDR2 YSYEKL. The CDR3 loop spans 14 amino acids.